These T cell receptor beta chains were read from a single sample in a study of cytomegalovirus exposure and HLA in healthy donors. Only in-frame clones appear in the TCRdb table, and some are missing; sequencing was by immunoSEQ multiplex PCR. The sample yields around 74,000 clones, of which the top ten take up approximately 4.3%. The sequenced sample consisted of PBMCs. These receptors were collected from a man aged 25-45 years in good health and CMV-seronegative. Each CDR3 is given with its conserved first and last residue. The D gene is left open where the match is weak.

v_call,j_call,d_call,cdr3_nt,cdr3_aa
TRBV2,TRBJ1-6,TRBD1,TGTGCCAGCAGACGTCACAGGGGCGATAATTCACCCCTCCACTTT,CASRRHRGDNSPLHF
TRBV4-1,TRBJ2-5,.,TGCGCCAGCAGCCGGGGGCCCCAAGAGACCCAGTACTTC,CASSRGPQETQYF
TRBV28,TRBJ1-2,TRBD1,TGTGCCAGCAGTTTAATCGACAGGGGCTATGGCTACACCTTC,CASSLIDRGYGYTF
TRBV2,TRBJ2-7,TRBD2,TGTGCCAGCAGTGAGGCGAGCGGGGGGACGTACGAGCAGTACTTC,CASSEASGGTYEQYF
TRBV5-4,TRBJ2-5,TRBD2,TGTGCCAGCAGCTTGAGCCTAGCGGAAGAGACCCAGTACTTC,CASSLSLAEETQYF
TRBV9,TRBJ1-1,TRBD1,TGTGCCAGCAGCTTCGGACAGGGCCTAATCACTGAAGCTTTCTTT,CASSFGQGLITEAFF
TRBV6-5,TRBJ2-7,TRBD2,TGTGCCAGCAGTTACTGGGGAGGGATCTCCTACGAGCAGTACTTC,CASSYWGGISYEQYF
TRBV29-1,TRBJ1-2,.,TGCAGCGTTGAAGAATTGGCCAGGGGCTATGGCTACACCTTC,CSVEELARGYGYTF
TRBV9,TRBJ1-3,.,TGTGCCAGCAGCGTAGGTCCGCGCCAAGGAGACACCATATATTTT,CASSVGPRQGDTIYF
TRBV5-6,TRBJ2-7,TRBD1,TGTGCCAGCAGCCCAGGGGGAAGGGACTACGAGCAGTACTTC,CASSPGGRDYEQYF
TRBV27,TRBJ1-2,TRBD1,TGTGCCAGCAGCACCCAGACAGGGACCCTTTTTGGCTATGGCTACACCTTC,CASSTQTGTLFGYGYTF
TRBV9,TRBJ1-3,.,TGTGCCAGCAGCTTCCGACCGGGGGGTACTGGAAACACCATATATTTT,CASSFRPGGTGNTIYF
TRBV9,TRBJ2-1,TRBD2,TGTGCCAGCAGCGTAGTGTCATGGGGGGGTCACAATGAGCAGTTCTTC,CASSVVSWGGHNEQFF
TRBV2,TRBJ1-5,TRBD1,TGTGCCAGCAGCGCTACAGGGGGCTGGCAGCCCCAGCATTTT,CASSATGGWQPQHF
TRBV19,TRBJ1-2,TRBD1,TGTGCCAGTAGTTCCCCCTGGACAGGACCTAACTATGGCTACACCTTC,CASSSPWTGPNYGYTF
TRBV6-1,TRBJ2-7,TRBD2,TGTGCCAGCAGTGAAGTATCTAGCGGATCCTACGAGCAGTACTTC,CASSEVSSGSYEQYF
TRBV18,TRBJ2-4,TRBD1,TGTGCCAGCTCACCACAGGGAGACAGGGCCAACATTCAGTACTTC,CASSPQGDRANIQYF
TRBV27,TRBJ2-7,TRBD2,TGTGCCAGCAGAGTGGGACTAGCCTACGAGCAGTACTTC,CASRVGLAYEQYF
TRBV29-1,TRBJ2-7,TRBD2,TGCAGCGTTGAAGAGCTAGCGGGAGGCCACTACGAGCAGTACTTC,CSVEELAGGHYEQYF
TRBV27,TRBJ2-7,.,TGTGCCAGCAGTTTCCAGGGTTCGAGAAGCGAGCAGTACTTC,CASSFQGSRSEQYF
TRBV7-2,TRBJ2-2,TRBD1,TGTGCCAGCAGCTTTAGACAGGGATACACCGGGGAGCTGTTTTTT,CASSFRQGYTGELFF
TRBV6-1,TRBJ1-1,TRBD1,TGTGCCAGCAAAGCAGGGGGCTACACTGAAGCTTTCTTT,CASKAGGYTEAFF
TRBV5-4,TRBJ2-3,TRBD2,TGTGCCAGCAGCTTGAATAGCGGGAAAGCCACAGATACGCAGTATTTT,CASSLNSGKATDTQYF
TRBV18,TRBJ2-5,.,TGTGCCAGCTCAACTAGGAACCTGGGCGAGACCCAGTACTTC,CASSTRNLGETQYF
TRBV18,TRBJ1-2,.,TGTGCCAGCTCACCACAGGGACTCGGCTATGGCTACACCTTC,CASSPQGLGYGYTF
TRBV19,TRBJ1-5,.,TGTGCCAGTAGTATCTTCAGTAGCAATCAGCCCCAGCATTTT,CASSIFSSNQPQHF
TRBV10-3,TRBJ2-7,TRBD2,TGTGCCTCCGGGCCAGCGGGGGGTGCCTACGAGCAGTACTTC,CASGPAGGAYEQYF
TRBV19,TRBJ2-3,TRBD2,TGTGCCAGTAGTGCACTAGCGGGAGTGGTTACAGATACGCAGTATTTT,CASSALAGVVTDTQYF
TRBV7-6,TRBJ2-3,TRBD1,TGTGCCAGCAGCCATAGAGTCCCGGGACAGAGCACAGATACGCAGTATTTT,CASSHRVPGQSTDTQYF
TRBV6-5,TRBJ2-1,.,TGTGCCAGCAGTTACACCTTTACAGGGAGTCAGTTCTTC,CASSYTFTGSQFF
TRBV6-5,TRBJ1-5,TRBD1,TGTGCCAGCAGTTACAGGGGGCCGAGCAATCAGCCCCAGCATTTT,CASSYRGPSNQPQHF